This T cell receptor beta chain was sequenced for a study of T-cell reconstitution after alpha-beta-depleted transplantation in children. Unique molecular identifiers were incorporated when the TCRbeta library was constructed. TCRdb re-called the PCR reads through MiXCR, storing one row per CDR3 protein. The table lists some 280,000 distinct CDR3 sequences, more than 8% of them singletons. CDR3 length equals 14 residues. V lost 3 bases and J 5 bases, leaving 14 bases between the germline ends. From germline, CDR1 is DFQATT and CDR2 SNEGSKA (reference sequence). This clonotype turned up a few times. This TCR derives from a human donor who donated a stem cell graft to a child with SCID. The sample consisted of PBMCs from the stem cell graft donor, taken from the stem cell graft. The chain joins TRBV20-1 to TRBJ2-1; either TRBD1 or TRBD2 may fit D (5 bases each). The CDR3 DNA reads TGCAGTGCTAGGGGGTGGGGGAACCACAATGAGCAGTTCTTC. Translating gives CSARGWGNHNEQFF.